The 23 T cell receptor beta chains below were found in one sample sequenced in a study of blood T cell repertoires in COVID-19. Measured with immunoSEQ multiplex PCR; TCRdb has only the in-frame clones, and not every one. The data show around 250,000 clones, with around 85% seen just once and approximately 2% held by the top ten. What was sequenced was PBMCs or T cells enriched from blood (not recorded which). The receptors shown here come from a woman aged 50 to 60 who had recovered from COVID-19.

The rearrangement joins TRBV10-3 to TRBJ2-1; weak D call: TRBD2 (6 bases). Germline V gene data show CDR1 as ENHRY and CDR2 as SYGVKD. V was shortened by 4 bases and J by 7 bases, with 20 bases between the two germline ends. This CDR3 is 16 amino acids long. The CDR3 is CAISVGLRGAGNEQFF. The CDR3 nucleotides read TGTGCCATCAGTGTGGGTCTTCGCGGGGCGGGGAATGAGCAGTTCTTC.

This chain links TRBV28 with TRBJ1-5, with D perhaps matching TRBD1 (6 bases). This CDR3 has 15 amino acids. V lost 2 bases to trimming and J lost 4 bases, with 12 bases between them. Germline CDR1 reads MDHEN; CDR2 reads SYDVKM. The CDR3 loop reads CASSLPDRQNQPQHF. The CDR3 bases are TGTGCCAGCAGTTTACCTGACAGGCAAAATCAGCCCCAGCATTTT. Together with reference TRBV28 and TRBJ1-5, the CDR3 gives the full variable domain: DVKVTQSSRYLVKRTGEKVFLECVQDMDHENMFWYRQDPGLGLRLIYFSYDVKMKEKGDIPEGYSVSREKKERFSLILESASTNQTSMYLCASSLPDRQNQPQHFGDGTRLSIL.

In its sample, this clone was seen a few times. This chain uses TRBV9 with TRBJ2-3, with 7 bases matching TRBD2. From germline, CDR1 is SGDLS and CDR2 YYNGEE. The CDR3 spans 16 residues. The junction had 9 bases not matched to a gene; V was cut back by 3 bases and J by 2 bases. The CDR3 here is CASSAETSPYTDTQYF. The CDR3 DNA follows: TGTGCCAGCAGCGCCGAGACTAGCCCTTACACAGATACGCAGTATTTT.

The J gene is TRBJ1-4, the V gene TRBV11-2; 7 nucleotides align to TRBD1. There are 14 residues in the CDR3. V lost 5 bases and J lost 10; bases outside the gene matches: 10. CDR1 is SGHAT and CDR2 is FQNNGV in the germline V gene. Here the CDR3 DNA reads TGTGCCAGCAGCGCCCTCTGGACAGGTGGAAAACTGTTTTTT. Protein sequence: CASSALWTGGKLFF. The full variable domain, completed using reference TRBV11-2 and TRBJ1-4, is EAGVAQSPRYKIIEKRQSVAFWCNPISGHATLYWYQQILGQGPKLLIQFQNNGVVDDSQLPKDRFSAERLKGVDSTLKIQPAKLEDSAVYLCASSALWTGGKLFFGSGTQLSVL.

The CDR3 region has the DNA TGTGCCAGCAGTAGACCCCTTACAGACAACACTGAAGCTTTCTTT. Encoded protein: CASSRPLTDNTEAFF. The rearrangement links TRBV6-5 to TRBJ1-1, with D unresolved. The germline V gene encodes CDR1 MNHEY and CDR2 SVGAGI. V dropped 5 bases and J dropped 2 bases, with 15 bases sitting between them. This CDR3 spans 15 amino acids.

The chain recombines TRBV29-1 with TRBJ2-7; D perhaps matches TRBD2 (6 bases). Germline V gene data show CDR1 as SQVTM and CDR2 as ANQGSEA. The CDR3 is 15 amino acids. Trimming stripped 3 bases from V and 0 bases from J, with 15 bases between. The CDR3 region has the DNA TGCAGCGTTGATGCGTCGGGGAGGCGCTCCTACGAGCAGTACTTC. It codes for CSVDASGRRSYEQYF.

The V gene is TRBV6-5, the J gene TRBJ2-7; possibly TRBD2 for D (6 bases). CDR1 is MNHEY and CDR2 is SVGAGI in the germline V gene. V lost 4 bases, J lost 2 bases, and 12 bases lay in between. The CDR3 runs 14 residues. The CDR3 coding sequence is TGTGCCAGCAGTTCCCGGGGAGGAACCTACGAGCAGTACTTC. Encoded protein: CASSSRGGTYEQYF.

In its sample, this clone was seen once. CDR3 nucleotides: TGTGCCAGCAGTTTATTGCGGGACAGGGGACCCAATGAGCAGTTCTTC. Encoded protein: CASSLLRDRGPNEQFF. The chain links TRBV28 to TRBJ2-1; TRBD1 matches 10 bases. The V segment lost 1 base and the J segment 6 bases; nucleotides outside the gene matches: 6. The germline CDR1 and CDR2 sequences are MDHEN and SYDVKM. The CDR3 loop spans 16 amino acids.

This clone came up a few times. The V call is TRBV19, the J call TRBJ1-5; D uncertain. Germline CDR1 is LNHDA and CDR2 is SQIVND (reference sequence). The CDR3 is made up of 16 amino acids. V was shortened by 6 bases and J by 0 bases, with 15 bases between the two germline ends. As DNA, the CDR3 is TGTGCCAGTAGGGCGCGAGACTTATATAGCAATCAGCCCCAGCATTTT. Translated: CASRARDLYSNQPQHF.

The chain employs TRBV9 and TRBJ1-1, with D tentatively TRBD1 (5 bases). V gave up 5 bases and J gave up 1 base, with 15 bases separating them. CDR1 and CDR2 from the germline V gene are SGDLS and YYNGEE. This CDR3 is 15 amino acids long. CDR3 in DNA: TGTGCCAGCAGTCTAGGGGTGGGCCCGAACACTGAAGCTTTCTTT. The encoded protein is CASSLGVGPNTEAFF.

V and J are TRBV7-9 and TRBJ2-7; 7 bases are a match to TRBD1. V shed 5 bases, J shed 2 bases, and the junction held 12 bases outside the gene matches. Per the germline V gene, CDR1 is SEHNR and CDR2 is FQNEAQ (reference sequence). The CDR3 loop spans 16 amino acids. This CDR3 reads CASSTLAGTATYEQYF. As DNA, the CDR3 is TGTGCCAGCAGCACACTGGCCGGGACAGCGACCTACGAGCAGTACTTC.

CDR3 in amino acids: CASGLGQGRYDTQYF. The CDR3, as DNA: TGTGCCAGCGGGCTGGGACAGGGGAGGTATGATACGCAGTATTTT. This chain uses TRBV6-5 with TRBJ2-3; 10 positions match TRBD1. This CDR3 comprises 15 residues. With 8 bases clipped from V and 6 bases from J, the junction kept 11 bases outside the gene matches. Germline V lookup: CDR1 MNHEY, CDR2 SVGAGI.

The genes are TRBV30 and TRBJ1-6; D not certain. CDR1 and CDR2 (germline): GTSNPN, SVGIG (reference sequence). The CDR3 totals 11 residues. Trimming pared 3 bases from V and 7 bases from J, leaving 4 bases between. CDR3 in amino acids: CAWRANSPLHF. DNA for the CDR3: TGTGCCTGGAGGGCCAATTCACCCCTCCACTTT.

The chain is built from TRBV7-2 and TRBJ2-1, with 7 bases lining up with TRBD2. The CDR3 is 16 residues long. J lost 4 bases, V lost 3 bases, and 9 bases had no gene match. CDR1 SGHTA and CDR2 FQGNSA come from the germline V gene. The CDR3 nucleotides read TGTGCCAGCAGCTTGAATCCTCGGACTAGTTACAATGAGCAGTTCTTC. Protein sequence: CASSLNPRTSYNEQFF.

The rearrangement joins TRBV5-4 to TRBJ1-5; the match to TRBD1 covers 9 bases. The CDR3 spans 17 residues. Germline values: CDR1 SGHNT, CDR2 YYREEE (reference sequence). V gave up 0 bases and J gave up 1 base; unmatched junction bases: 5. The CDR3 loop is CASSLDPGTGSNQPQHF. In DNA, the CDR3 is TGTGCCAGCAGCTTGGATCCCGGGACAGGGAGCAATCAGCCCCAGCATTTT.

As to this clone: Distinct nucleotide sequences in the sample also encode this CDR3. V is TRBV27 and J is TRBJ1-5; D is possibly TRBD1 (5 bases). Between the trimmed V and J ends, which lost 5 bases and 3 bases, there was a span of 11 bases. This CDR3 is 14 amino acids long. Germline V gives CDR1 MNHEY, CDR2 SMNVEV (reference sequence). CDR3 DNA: TGTGCCAGCAGTCCCGACAGCTCCAATCAGCCCCAGCATTTT. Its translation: CASSPDSSNQPQHF.

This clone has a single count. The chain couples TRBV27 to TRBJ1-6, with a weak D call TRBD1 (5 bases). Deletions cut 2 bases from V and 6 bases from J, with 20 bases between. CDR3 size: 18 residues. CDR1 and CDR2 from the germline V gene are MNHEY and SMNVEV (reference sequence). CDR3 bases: TGTGCCAGCAGTTTAAGGGCTCCGGACATTAGCTTTAATTCACCCCTCCACTTT. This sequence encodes CASSLRAPDISFNSPLHF.

CDR3 region: CASSFYYNEQFF. The CDR3 DNA follows: TGTGCCAGCAGTTTTTATTACAATGAGCAGTTCTTC. This chain uses TRBV28 with TRBJ2-1, with D unresolved. The CDR3 covers 12 residues. V lost 3 bases, J lost 4 bases, and 4 bases lay in between. The germline V gene encodes CDR1 MDHEN and CDR2 SYDVKM.

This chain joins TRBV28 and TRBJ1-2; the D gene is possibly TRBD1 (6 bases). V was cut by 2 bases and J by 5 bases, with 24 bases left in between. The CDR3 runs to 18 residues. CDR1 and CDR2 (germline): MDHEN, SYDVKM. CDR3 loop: CASSLISSTGIGLYGYTF. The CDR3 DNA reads TGTGCCAGCAGTTTAATATCCTCGACAGGTATTGGTCTATATGGCTACACCTTC.

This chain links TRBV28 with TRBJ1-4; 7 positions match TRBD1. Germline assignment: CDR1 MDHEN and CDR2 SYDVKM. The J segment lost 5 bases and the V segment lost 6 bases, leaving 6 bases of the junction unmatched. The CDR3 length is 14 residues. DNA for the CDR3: TGTGCCAGCAGGACGGACAGGAGGAATGAAAAACTGTTTTTT. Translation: CASRTDRRNEKLFF.

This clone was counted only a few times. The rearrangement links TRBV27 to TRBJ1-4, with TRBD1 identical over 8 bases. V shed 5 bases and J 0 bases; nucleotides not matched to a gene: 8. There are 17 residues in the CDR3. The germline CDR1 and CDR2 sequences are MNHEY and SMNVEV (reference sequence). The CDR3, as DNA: TGTGCCAGCAGTCCAGGGACAGGACGTGCAACTAATGAAAAACTGTTTTTT. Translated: CASSPGTGRATNEKLFF. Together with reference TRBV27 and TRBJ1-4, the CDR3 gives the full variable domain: EAQVTQNPRYLITVTGKKLTVTCSQNMNHEYMSWYRQDPGLGLRQIYYSMNVEVTDKGDVPEGYKVSRKEKRNFPLILESPSPNQTSLYFCASSPGTGRATNEKLFFGSGTQLSVL.

The CDR3: CASSLDGEGISPLHF. The CDR3 DNA follows: TGTGCCAGCAGCTTAGACGGGGAAGGCATTTCACCCCTCCACTTT. The chain couples TRBV5-4 to TRBJ1-6; D is unclear. Trimming took off 2 bases at V and 9 bases at J, with 15 bases between the two ends. Germline CDR1 SGHNT, CDR2 YYREEE (reference sequence). This CDR3 spans 15 amino acids.

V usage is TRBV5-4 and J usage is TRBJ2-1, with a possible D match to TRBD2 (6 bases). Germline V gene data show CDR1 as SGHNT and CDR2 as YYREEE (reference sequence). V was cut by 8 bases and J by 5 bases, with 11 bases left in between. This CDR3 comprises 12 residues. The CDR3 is CASAGLNNEQFF. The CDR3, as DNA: TGTGCCAGTGCGGGACTGAACAATGAGCAGTTCTTC.